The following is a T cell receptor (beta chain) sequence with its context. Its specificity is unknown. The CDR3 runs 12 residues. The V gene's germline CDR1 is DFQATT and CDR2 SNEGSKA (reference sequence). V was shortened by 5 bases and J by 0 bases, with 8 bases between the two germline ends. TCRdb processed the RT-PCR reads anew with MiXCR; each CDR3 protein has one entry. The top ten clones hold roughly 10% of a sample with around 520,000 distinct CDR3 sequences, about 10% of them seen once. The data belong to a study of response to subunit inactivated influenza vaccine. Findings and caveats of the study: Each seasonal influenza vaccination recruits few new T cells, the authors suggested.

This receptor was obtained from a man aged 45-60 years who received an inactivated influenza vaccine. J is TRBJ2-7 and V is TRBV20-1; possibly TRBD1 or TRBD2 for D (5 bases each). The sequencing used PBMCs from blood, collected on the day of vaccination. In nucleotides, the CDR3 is TGCAGTGCTCCAGGGAGCTCCTACGAGCAGTACTTC. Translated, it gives CSAPGSSYEQYF.